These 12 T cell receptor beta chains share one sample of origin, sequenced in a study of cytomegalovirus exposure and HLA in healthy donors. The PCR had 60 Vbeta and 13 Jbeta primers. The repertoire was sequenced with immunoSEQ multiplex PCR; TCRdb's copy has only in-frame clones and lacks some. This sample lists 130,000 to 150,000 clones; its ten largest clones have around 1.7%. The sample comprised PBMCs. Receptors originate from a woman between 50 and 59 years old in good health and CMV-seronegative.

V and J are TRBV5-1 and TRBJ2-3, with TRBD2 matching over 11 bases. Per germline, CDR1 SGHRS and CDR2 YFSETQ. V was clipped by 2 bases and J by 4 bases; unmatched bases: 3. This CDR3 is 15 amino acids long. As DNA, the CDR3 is TGCGCCAGCAGCTTAGGGACTAGCGGTCCAGATACGCAGTATTTT. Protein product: CASSLGTSGPDTQYF.

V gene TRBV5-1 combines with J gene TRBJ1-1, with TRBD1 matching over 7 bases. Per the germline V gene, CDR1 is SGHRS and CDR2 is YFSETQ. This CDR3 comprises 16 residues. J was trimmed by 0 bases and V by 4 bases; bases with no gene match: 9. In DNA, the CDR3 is TGCGCCAGCAGCACCGGGACAGCCATTTTGAACACTGAAGCTTTCTTT. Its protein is CASSTGTAILNTEAFF.

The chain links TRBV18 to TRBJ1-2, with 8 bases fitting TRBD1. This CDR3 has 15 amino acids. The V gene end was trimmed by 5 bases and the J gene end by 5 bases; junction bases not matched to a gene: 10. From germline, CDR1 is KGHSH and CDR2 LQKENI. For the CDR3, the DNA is TGTGCCAGCTCAATGGACAGGGCCGTCGAGTATGGCTACACCTTC. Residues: CASSMDRAVEYGYTF. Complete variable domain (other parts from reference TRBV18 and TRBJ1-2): NAGVMQNPRHLVRRRGQEARLRCSPMKGHSHVYWYRQLPEEGLKFMVYLQKENIIDESGMPKERFSAEFPKEGPSILRIQQVVRGDSAAYFCASSMDRAVEYGYTFGSGTRLTVV.

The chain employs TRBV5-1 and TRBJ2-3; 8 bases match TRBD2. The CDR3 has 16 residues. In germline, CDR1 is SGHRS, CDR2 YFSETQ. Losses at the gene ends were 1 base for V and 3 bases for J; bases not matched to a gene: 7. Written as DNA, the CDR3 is TGCGCCAGCAGCTTGATGGGCGGGGGGTTAACAGATACGCAGTATTTT. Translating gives CASSLMGGGLTDTQYF.

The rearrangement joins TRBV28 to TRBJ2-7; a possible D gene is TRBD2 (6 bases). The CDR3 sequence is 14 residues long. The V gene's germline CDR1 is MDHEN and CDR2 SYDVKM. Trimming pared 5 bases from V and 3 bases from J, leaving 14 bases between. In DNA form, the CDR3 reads TGTGCCAGCAGTATCCGGGAGTTTGTCTACGAGCAGTACTTC. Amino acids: CASSIREFVYEQYF.

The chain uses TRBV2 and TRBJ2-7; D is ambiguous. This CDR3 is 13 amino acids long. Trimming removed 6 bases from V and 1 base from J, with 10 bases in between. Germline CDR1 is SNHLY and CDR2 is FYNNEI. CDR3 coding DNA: TGTGCCAGCAGCGTTGACACGTCCTACGAGCAGTACTTC. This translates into CASSVDTSYEQYF.

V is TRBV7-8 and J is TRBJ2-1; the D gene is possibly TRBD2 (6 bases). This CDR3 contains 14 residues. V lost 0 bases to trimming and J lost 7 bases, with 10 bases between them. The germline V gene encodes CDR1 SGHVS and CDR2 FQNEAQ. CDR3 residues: CASSLATRDNEQFF. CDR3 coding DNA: TGTGCCAGCAGCTTAGCGACTAGAGATAATGAGCAGTTCTTC.

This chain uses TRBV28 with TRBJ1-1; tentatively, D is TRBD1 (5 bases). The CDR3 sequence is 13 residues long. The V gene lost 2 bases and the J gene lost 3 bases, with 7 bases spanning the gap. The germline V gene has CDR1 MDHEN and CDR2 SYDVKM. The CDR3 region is CASSLQGDTEAFF. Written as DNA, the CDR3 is TGTGCCAGCAGTTTACAGGGTGACACTGAAGCTTTCTTT.

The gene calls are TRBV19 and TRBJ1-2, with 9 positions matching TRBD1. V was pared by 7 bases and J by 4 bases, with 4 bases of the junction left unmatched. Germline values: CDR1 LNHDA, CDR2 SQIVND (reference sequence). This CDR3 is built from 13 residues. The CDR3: CASTADRGYGYTF. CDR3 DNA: TGTGCCAGTACCGCGGACAGGGGCTATGGCTACACCTTC. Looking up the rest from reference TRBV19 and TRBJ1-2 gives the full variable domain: DGGITQSPKYLFRKEGQNVTLSCEQNLNHDAMYWYRQDPGQGLRLIYYSQIVNDFQKGDIAEGYSVSREKKESFPLTVTSAQKNPTAFYLCASTADRGYGYTFGSGTRLTVV.

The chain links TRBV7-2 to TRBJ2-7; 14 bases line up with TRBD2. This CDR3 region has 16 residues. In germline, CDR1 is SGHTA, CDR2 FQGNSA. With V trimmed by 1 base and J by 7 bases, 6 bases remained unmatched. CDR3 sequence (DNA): TGTGCCAGCAGCTTAGGACTAGCGGGAGGGTCGAGGGAGCAGTACTTC. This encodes CASSLGLAGGSREQYF.

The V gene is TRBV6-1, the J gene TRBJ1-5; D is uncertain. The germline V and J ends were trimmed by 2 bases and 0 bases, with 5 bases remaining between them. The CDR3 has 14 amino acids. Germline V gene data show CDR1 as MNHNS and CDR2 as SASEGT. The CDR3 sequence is CASSEQDSNQPQHF. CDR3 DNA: TGTGCCAGCAGTGAACAGGATAGCAATCAGCCCCAGCATTTT.

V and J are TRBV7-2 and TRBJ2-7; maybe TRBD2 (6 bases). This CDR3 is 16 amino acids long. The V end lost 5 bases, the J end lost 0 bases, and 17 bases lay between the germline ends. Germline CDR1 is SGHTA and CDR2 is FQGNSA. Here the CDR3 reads CASSQLSGYNSYEQYF. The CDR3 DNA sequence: TGTGCCAGCAGCCAACTTAGCGGATATAACTCCTACGAGCAGTACTTC. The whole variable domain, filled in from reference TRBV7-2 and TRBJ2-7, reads GAGVSQSPSNKVTEKGKDVELRCDPISGHTALYWYRQSLGQGLEFLIYFQGNSAPDKSGLPSDRFSAERTGGSVSTLTIQRTQQEDSAVYLCASSQLSGYNSYEQYFGPGTRLTVT.